Listed below are T cell receptor beta chains from one sample, sequenced in a study of shared clonotypes between healthy human individuals. Measured with immunoSEQ multiplex PCR; TCRdb has only the in-frame clones, and not every one. The sample yields 2.3 million or so clones, approximately 95% seen once. The sequenced material came from naive CD4+ T cells from PBMCs. The source of these receptors is a man aged 18 to 30 in good health. Some clones in this sample may be carry-over from other donors' samples. The CDR3 runs from the conserved cysteine through the conserved F or W. D genes are given only for firm matches. The size field is filled for only some rows; it gives once, few, many or a size class.

V	D	size	J	DNA	CDR3
TRBV7-9	-	-	TRBJ2-5	TGTGCCAGCAGCGCACTCCTATCAGGGTACGCTCTGGAGACCCAGTACTTC	CASSALLSGYALETQYF
TRBV6-4	-	-	TRBJ2-2	TGTGCCAGCCGGGCCCGTGACGGCAACACCGGGGAGCTGTTTTTT	CASRARDGNTGELFF
TRBV11-2	TRBD2	once	TRBJ2-1	TGTGCCAGCAGCTTTTCCGGGACTAGCGACAATGAGCAGTTCTTC	CASSFSGTSDNEQFF
TRBV19	-	-	TRBJ1-1	TGTGCCAGTAAAGGTCCTCGTGAAGCTTTCTTT	CASKGPREAFF
TRBV30	-	-	TRBJ2-6	TGTGCCTTTGCCGGGTATTCTGGGGCCAACGTCCTGACTTTC	CAFAGYSGANVLTF
TRBV6-5	-	-	TRBJ1-3	TGTGCCAGCAGTTACTCACCGGGAAACACCATATATTTT	CASSYSPGNTIYF
TRBV18	TRBD1	-	TRBJ2-7	TGTGCCAGCTCACCGCGACAGGGAGCCTACGAGCAGTACTTC	CASSPRQGAYEQYF
TRBV5-4	-	-	TRBJ2-3	TGTGCCAGCAGCCGCAGGTTTGGTGGGTCTAGCACAGATACGCAGTATTTT	CASSRRFGGSSTDTQYF
TRBV4-2	TRBD2	-	TRBJ2-5	TGTGCCAGCAGCCCGACTAGCGGGAGGCTAAGGGGCCAAGAGACCCAGTACTTC	CASSPTSGRLRGQETQYF
TRBV7-9	TRBD2	-	TRBJ2-5	TGTGCCAGCAGCTTTAGCGGGAATCCAGAGACCCAGTACTTC	CASSFSGNPETQYF
TRBV30	-	-	TRBJ1-2	TGTGCCTGGAGTGTATCCCGGTCTCCCTTGGGGAATGGCTACACCTTC	CAWSVSRSPLGNGYTF
TRBV25-1	-	-	TRBJ1-1	TGTGCCAGCAGTATATCGGATAGACTGGAAGCTTTCTTT	CASSISDRLEAFF
TRBV2	TRBD1	-	TRBJ1-2	TGTGCCAGCAGCCCCTATGGACAGGGGTTAGGTGGCTACACCTTC	CASSPYGQGLGGYTF
TRBV9	TRBD2	-	TRBJ2-3	TGTGCCAGCAGCGTAGGCCGCGGGAGTTGGGCAGATACGCAGTATTTT	CASSVGRGSWADTQYF
TRBV5-1	-	-	TRBJ1-5	TGCGCCAGCAGCTGGGACGGTAGCAATCAGCCCCAGCATTTT	CASSWDGSNQPQHF
TRBV10-1	TRBD2	-	TRBJ2-3	TGCGCCAGCAGTGAAGCGGGGGACTCATCCCCGTATTTT	CASSEAGDSSPYF
TRBV6-6	-	-	TRBJ2-3	TGTGCCAGCAGTTACTCTGGTGGGGTCGACGCAGATACGCAGTATTTT	CASSYSGGVDADTQYF
TRBV2	TRBD1	once	TRBJ2-7	TGTGCCAGCAGTTGGGACAGGAGTACCTACGAGCAGTACTTC	CASSWDRSTYEQYF
TRBV7-9	-	-	TRBJ2-2	TGTGCCAGCAGCTTCGTCGGCGGGTCGAACACCGGGGAGCTGTTTTTT	CASSFVGGSNTGELFF
TRBV9	-	-	TRBJ2-6	TGTGCCAGCAGCGTCTCTTCAGGGGCTACTGGGGCCAACGTCCTGACTTTC	CASSVSSGATGANVLTF
TRBV30	-	-	TRBJ1-3	TGTGCCTGGAGTGAGGGTCACTCTGGAAACACCATATATTTT	CAWSEGHSGNTIYF
TRBV7-2	-	-	TRBJ2-2	TGTGCCAGCAGCTTAGTAGGCACCCCCGCGAACACCGGGGAGCTGTTTTTT	CASSLVGTPANTGELFF
TRBV9	-	-	TRBJ2-1	TGTGCCAGCAGCGTAGCGTCTCGTCACAATGAGCAGTTCTTC	CASSVASRHNEQFF
TRBV30	TRBD1	-	TRBJ1-1	TGTGCCTGGGAGAGACAGGGCGTGAACACTGAAGCTTTCTTT	CAWERQGVNTEAFF
TRBV9	TRBD1	few	TRBJ1-1	TGTGCCAGCAGCGAACCGGACAGGGTTGAAGCTTTCTTT	CASSEPDRVEAFF
TRBV7-2	-	-	TRBJ1-1	TGTGCCAGCAGCTTATTAGGGACTGAAGCTTTCTTT	CASSLLGTEAFF
TRBV5-1	-	-	TRBJ1-1	TGCGCCAGCAGCTTGGTCGGGGTAAGGGACACTGAAGCTTTCTTT	CASSLVGVRDTEAFF
TRBV6-5	-	-	TRBJ1-1	TGTGCCAGCAGTTACTCGCTCAGGGTAAACACTGAAGCTTTCTTT	CASSYSLRVNTEAFF
TRBV5-1	TRBD1	-	TRBJ2-5	TGCGCCAGCAGCAGGGAAGGGACAGCGGAGACCCAGTACTTC	CASSREGTAETQYF
TRBV6-5	-	-	TRBJ1-1	TGTGCCAGCAGTTACTCGATCAGCCCTGGCAGGGGTAGAGCTTTCTTT	CASSYSISPGRGRAFF
TRBV15	-	-	TRBJ2-7	TGTGCCACCAGCAGGGGCGGGATGTTCACCTACGAGCAGTACTTC	CATSRGGMFTYEQYF
TRBV18	-	-	TRBJ2-3	TGTGCCAGCTCGCGCCTCGCTAGGACAGATACGCAGTATTTT	CASSRLARTDTQYF
TRBV6-1	-	-	TRBJ2-2	TGTGCCAGCAGTGGTCGGCAGGGGGGCACCGGGGAGCTGTTTTTT	CASSGRQGGTGELFF
TRBV5-4	-	-	TRBJ2-1	TGTGCCAGCAGCCTCCCGGGGGGCGCCTACAATGAGCAGTTCTTC	CASSLPGGAYNEQFF
TRBV7-8	-	-	TRBJ2-5	TGTGCCAGCAGCATTAGCGGTAGAGAGACCCAGTACTTC	CASSISGRETQYF
TRBV5-1	TRBD1	-	TRBJ2-1	TGCGCCAGCAGCTTGTCGCAGGGGGTCTACAATGAGCAGTTCTTC	CASSLSQGVYNEQFF
TRBV5-1	-	-	TRBJ1-1	TGCGCCAGCAGCTTGGGTAAGCTGGGAGACACTGAAGCTTTCTTT	CASSLGKLGDTEAFF
TRBV5-6	TRBD2	-	TRBJ2-1	TGTGCCAGCAGCCCTGGACTAGCGGGACTCAATGAGCAGTTCTTC	CASSPGLAGLNEQFF
TRBV5-1	-	-	TRBJ2-4	TGCGCCAGCAGCTCCCGGCCGGGGGAGCAGAGCATTCAGTACTTC	CASSSRPGEQSIQYF
TRBV6-1	TRBD1	-	TRBJ1-2	TGTGCCAGCACCACAGGGGGCGCGAACTATGGCTACACCTTC	CASTTGGANYGYTF
TRBV5-8	-	-	TRBJ1-5	TGTGCCAGCAGCTTGGAATTGGTGGCGATAAGCAATCAGCCCCAGCATTTT	CASSLELVAISNQPQHF
TRBV11-3	-	-	TRBJ2-3	TGTGCCAGCAGCTTTCATCGGGCAGATACGCAGTATTTT	CASSFHRADTQYF
TRBV4-1	TRBD1	-	TRBJ1-2	TGCGCCAGCAGCCCCGGTGGGGGACTGAGGGGACAGGGATTAGATGGCTACACCTTC	CASSPGGGLRGQGLDGYTF
TRBV5-1	-	few	TRBJ1-3	TGCGCCAGCAGCTTGGCAGGGTCTGGAAACACCATATATTTT	CASSLAGSGNTIYF
TRBV6-5	-	-	TRBJ2-1	TGTGCCAGCAGTTACCGGGGCCTGAGGCAGTTCTTC	CASSYRGLRQFF
TRBV2	-	-	TRBJ2-7	TGTGCCAGCACGGGGGATTCCTACGAGCAGTACTTC	CASTGDSYEQYF
TRBV18	-	-	TRBJ2-2	TGTGCCAGCTCACTTCACATACCGGGACTTGCGAACACCGGGGAGCTGTTTTTT	CASSLHIPGLANTGELFF
TRBV4-2	-	-	TRBJ1-2	TGTGCCAGCAGCCCCACCCGGGCTAGACAGCTTAACTATGGCTACACCTTC	CASSPTRARQLNYGYTF